This T cell receptor (beta chain) comes out of a study of shared clonotypes between healthy human individuals. Concerning this clone itself: Its specificity is unknown.

Points from the study as a whole: What naive subsets generally showed was a larger estimated richness than memory subsets showed.

Generated by immunoSEQ multiplex PCR, the TCRdb table keeps only in-frame clones and is missing some. In the table there are some 900,000 clones, 70% to 85% of which are singletons. Germline V lookup: CDR1 SGHDN, CDR2 FVKESK. The CDR3 has 17 amino acids. V was trimmed by 6 bases and J by 2 bases, leaving 22 bases between them. Sequenced: memory CD4+ T cells sorted from blood. Subset indicated: CD45RA-negative fraction. The origin of this receptor is a man between 18 and 29 years old in good health. The chain uses TRBV14 and TRBJ1-2; D gene unclear. The CDR3 coding sequence is TGTGCCAGCAGTCGCGCCACTGATAGACTTAACAACTATGGCTACACCTTC. Amino acids: CASSRATDRLNNYGYTF.